This TCR beta chain comes out of a study of T cell responses to AZD1222 COVID-19 vaccine (dated by TCRdb to the early 2020s). About the full investigation: AZD1222 recipients with second doses at about 4 weeks or about 12 weeks were pooled, because spike-specific TCR depth and breadth did not differ between schedules. A total of approximately 250 trial participants underwent TCR sequencing, of whom about 200 had received two doses of AZD1222 and some 26 had received two doses of the MenACWY control vaccine. Trial participants were enrolled by age into subgroups of 18-55, 56-69 and 70-plus years, and around 150, 28 and 57 TCR-sequenced participants, respectively, were included in these subgroups. The paper as a whole reports these results and caveats: Participants were mostly white British, with more females than males. The authors suggested clonal diversity may have been underestimated. The whole spike protein was spanned by vaccine-associated CD4 TCRs, and dominant responses were seen in regions 160-218 and 743-854. The 56-69-year group was small, and its depth increase did not reach significance, likely because of low power. Only six AZD1222 recipients were SARS-CoV-2 seropositive at baseline, limiting conclusions about previously exposed vaccinees. Reportedly, almost half of the unique spike-specific TCRs recognized epitopes lying outside the regions that are mutated in the B.1.351 and B.1.1.7 variants. Because no day 14 peak-response samples were available, the repertoires could be characterized only after the peak T cell response. Spike-specific TCR breadth and depth rose significantly after two AZD1222 doses compared with day 0 and with MenACWY recipients.

The intended sense of this specimen's time point label: baseline before first vaccination. Samples from vaccinated people were obtained from the UK trials COV001 and COV002, which included a single-blind randomized controlled phase 2/3 trial of AZD1222 (ChAdOx1 nCoV-19) in healthy adults. Trial participant PBMC samples were collected at day 0 and day 28 after the second dose for TCRbeta chain sequencing. On this clone: Its specific antigen is unknown. Per-base quality was not reported, and no clone a single base away is much larger than it.

Reading the germline V gene gives CDR1 MNHEY and CDR2 SVGAGI. For this chain, trimming is 6 bases at the V end and 3 bases at the J end, and the number of junction bases without a gene match is 7. From its cysteine to its phenylalanine, the CDR3 spans 15 amino acids. Only CDR3 DNA remains: 45 bases, in frame from the first base. The CDR3 regions of human TCRbeta chains were subjected to immunosequencing. On the authors' methods: Repertoire TCRs were checked for matches against a reference library of SARS-CoV-2-specific TCRs that had been generated using the MIRA antigen-specificity platform. Breadth meant the fraction of unique TCRs that were SARS-CoV-2-associated, whereas depth meant the fraction of total T cells that were SARS-CoV-2-associated. Using the MIRA data, each spike-specific TCR was assigned both to the spike region to which the TCR was reactive and to a CD4 or CD8 class. Log10-transformed breadth and depth values were compared by one-way ANOVA with Sidak's multiple comparisons tests. What TCRdb holds here is the immuneACCESS table cut down to in-frame rearrangements. Part of the clones is not present; checked against another copy, under half of the missing clones reflect an unresolved V gene, and the others are unexplained. That table supplies the V and J calls and clone size; D and trimming were determined from the DNA. Present in this sample are 150,000 or so clones, around nine tenths of which were seen just once. The ten most abundant clones make up 1.5% to 2% of the sample.

The chain was built from TRBV6-5 and TRBJ1-4; 7 junctional bases match TRBD1. This TCR came from an adult in good health. The specimen was peripheral blood, collected on day 0 of AZD1222 vaccination. This receptor has the CDR3 CASRSGGTANEKLFF. The nucleotide sequence reads as follows: TGTGCCAGCAGGTCAGGGGGTACGGCTAATGAAAAACTGTTTTTT.